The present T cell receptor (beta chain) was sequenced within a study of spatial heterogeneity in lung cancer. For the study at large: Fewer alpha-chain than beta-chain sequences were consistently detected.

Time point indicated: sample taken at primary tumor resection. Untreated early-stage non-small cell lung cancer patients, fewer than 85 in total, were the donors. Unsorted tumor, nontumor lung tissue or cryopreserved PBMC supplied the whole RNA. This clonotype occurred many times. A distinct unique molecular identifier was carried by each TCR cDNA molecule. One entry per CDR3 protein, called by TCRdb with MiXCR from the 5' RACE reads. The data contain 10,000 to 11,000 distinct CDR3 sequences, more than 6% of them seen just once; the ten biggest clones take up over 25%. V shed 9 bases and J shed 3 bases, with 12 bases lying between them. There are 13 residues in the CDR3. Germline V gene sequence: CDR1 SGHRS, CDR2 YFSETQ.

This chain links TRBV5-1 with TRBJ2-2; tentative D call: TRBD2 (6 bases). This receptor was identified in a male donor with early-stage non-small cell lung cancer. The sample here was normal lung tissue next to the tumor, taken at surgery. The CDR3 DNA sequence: TGCGCCACACACGGGAGTGACACCGGGGAGCTGTTTTTT. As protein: CATHGSDTGELFF. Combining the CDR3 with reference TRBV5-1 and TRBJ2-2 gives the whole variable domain KAGVTQTPRYLIKTRGQQVTLSCSPISGHRSVSWYQQTPGQGLQFLFEYFSETQRNKGNFPGRFSGRQFSNSRSEMNVSTLELGDSALYLCATHGSDTGELFFGEGSRLTVL.